The 10 T cell receptor beta chains given below trace back to one sample, sequenced in a study of cytotoxic CD8 clonotypes in ibrutinib-treated CLL. Some clones are missing from TCRdb's copy, which holds only in-frame ones; the method was immunoSEQ multiplex PCR. The data show over 250,000 clones, more than 70% seen once. The sample consisted of PBMCs, taken at disease progression, from a patient treated with ibrutinib. The receptors were gathered from a human donor with chronic lymphocytic leukemia.

The chain employs TRBV19 and TRBJ1-4; D not certain. The length of the CDR3 is 14 residues. Trimming pared 1 base from V and 8 bases from J, leaving 11 bases between. Germline-derived CDR1 and CDR2 are LNHDA and SQIVND (reference sequence). CDR3 loop: CASSIVVMREKLFF. Here the CDR3 DNA reads TGTGCCAGTAGTATAGTCGTGATGAGGGAAAAACTGTTTTTT. Using reference TRBV19 and TRBJ1-4 for the parts outside the CDR3, the full variable domain is DGGITQSPKYLFRKEGQNVTLSCEQNLNHDAMYWYRQDPGQGLRLIYYSQIVNDFQKGDIAEGYSVSREKKESFPLTVTSAQKNPTAFYLCASSIVVMREKLFFGSGTQLSVL.

The chain carries TRBV28 and TRBJ1-5; D uncertain. From germline, CDR1 is MDHEN and CDR2 SYDVKM. CDR3 length: 14 residues. Trimming removed 3 bases from V and 5 bases from J, with 11 bases in between. CDR3 sequence: CASSFSSPYQPQHF. The DNA for the CDR3 is TGTGCCAGCAGTTTTTCAAGCCCGTATCAGCCCCAGCATTTT.

The chain carries TRBV15 and TRBJ2-5, with D perhaps TRBD1 or TRBD2 (5 bases each). Deletions cut 3 bases from V and 1 base from J, with 12 bases between. The CDR3 has 15 amino acids. Germline CDR1 reads LNHNV; CDR2 reads YYDKDF (reference sequence). CDR3 sequence: CATSRRRGVQETQYF. The DNA of the CDR3 is TGTGCCACCAGCAGGAGGAGAGGGGTCCAAGAGACCCAGTACTTC.

The V call is TRBV5-1, the J call TRBJ2-3, with 15 bases lining up with TRBD2. Germline V gene lookup returns CDR1 SGHRS and CDR2 YFSETQ. This CDR3 contains 19 residues. Germline trimming cut 0 bases from V and 4 bases from J; bases unmatched to any gene: 9. CDR3 in DNA: TGCGCCAGCAGCTTGGCTGGGACTAGCGGGGGGCCAGCTGCAGATACGCAGTATTTT. This gives the protein CASSLAGTSGGPAADTQYF.

This chain joins TRBV10-3 and TRBJ2-5; 7 bases match TRBD1. The J segment lost 2 bases and the V segment lost 10 bases, leaving 4 bases of the junction unmatched. CDR1 is ENHRY and CDR2 is SYGVKD in the germline V gene. This CDR3 contains 12 residues. The CDR3 DNA reads TGTGCCACCAGGGACAGTCAAGAGACCCAGTACTTC. Its protein product is CATRDSQETQYF.

J is TRBJ2-7 and V is TRBV29-1; tentatively, D is TRBD2 (6 bases). V lost 4 bases and J 4 bases, leaving 11 bases between the germline ends. Looked up from germline, CDR1 is SQVTM and CDR2 is ANQGSEA. The CDR3 extends over 12 amino acids. CDR3 sequence (DNA): TGCAGCGTTGTAGCGGACCAATACGAGCAGTACTTC. Residues: CSVVADQYEQYF.

The table lists this clone with a count of one. The chain joins TRBV28 to TRBJ1-5, with 7 positions matching TRBD1. The V segment lost 5 bases and the J segment 6 bases; nucleotides outside the gene matches: 7. There are 14 residues in the CDR3. Germline V lookup: CDR1 MDHEN, CDR2 SYDVKM. CDR3 coding DNA: TGTGCCAGCAGTCCCAGACAGGGCCGTCAGCCCCAGCATTTT. It yields the protein CASSPRQGRQPQHF.

V is TRBV5-1 and J is TRBJ1-3, with TRBD1 as a possible D gene (6 bases). The germline V gene encodes CDR1 SGHRS and CDR2 YFSETQ. The CDR3 has 15 amino acids. The V end lost 5 bases, the J end lost 5 bases, and 17 bases lay between the germline ends. The chain's CDR3 is CASRKTGDARNTIYF. DNA of the CDR3: TGCGCCAGCAGGAAGACAGGAGATGCAAGAAACACCATATATTTT.

The chain couples TRBV10-3 to TRBJ1-4; D gene uncertain. Germline CDR1 is ENHRY and CDR2 is SYGVKD. Trimming left V 4 bases short and J 8 bases short, with 14 bases between. The CDR3 has 14 amino acids. CDR3 nucleotides: TGTGCCATCAGTGCGTATTCCGAGATGGAAAAACTGTTTTTT. Protein sequence: CAISAYSEMEKLFF.

The rearrangement links TRBV9 to TRBJ2-1; TRBD2 aligns across 7 bases. The CDR3 length is 16 residues. The germline V gene encodes CDR1 SGDLS and CDR2 YYNGEE. The ends lost 3 bases at V and 2 bases at J; junction bases unmatched: 8. This CDR3 is CASSGGGGRPYNEQFF. For the CDR3, the DNA is TGTGCCAGCAGCGGCGGTGGCGGGAGACCCTACAATGAGCAGTTCTTC.